The source of this T cell receptor (beta chain) is a study of blood T cell repertoires in COVID-19. On the study more broadly: Material from acute and convalescent COVID-19 was sourced from the United States, Italy and Spain. T cells, B-cell-depleted T cells, or PBMCs supplied cDNA or gDNA.

For this clone: In the same sample, other DNA sequences code for this CDR3.

Authors' processing steps: For nucleated cells, counts were estimated from reference gene primer amplification. Clones were sequenced by immunoSEQ multiplex PCR, and TCRdb holds only the in-frame ones, with some missing. For V, J and clone size, that table is used; D and trimming come from the DNA. The sample has 200,000 to 300,000 clones; about 85% are singletons. V shed 4 bases and J 0 bases; nucleotides not matched to a gene: 4. This CDR3 has 15 amino acids. Germline V gives CDR1 SGHNT, CDR2 YYREEE (reference sequence). The V and J genes are TRBV5-4 and TRBJ2-7; 10 bases map to TRBD1. The receptor was derived from a man aged 55-75 years with acute or convalescent COVID-19. Sequenced input: peripheral blood. Here the CDR3 reads CASSRQGAGSYEQYF. As DNA, the CDR3 is TGTGCCAGCAGCCGACAGGGGGCAGGCTCCTACGAGCAGTACTTC.